This T cell receptor beta chain was sequenced for a study of radiation and T cells in renal cell carcinoma. Profiling relied on immunoSEQ multiplex PCR, and the TCRdb table lists in-frame clones only, not all of them. This table has 110,000 to 150,000 clones, less than 90% appearing once. Time point described: baseline pretreatment blood. Treatment reported: 15 Gy SBRT to primary tumor, nephrectomy 4 weeks later. Clear cell pathology was present in this patient's renal cell carcinoma. V gave up 2 bases and J gave up 0 bases, with 11 bases separating them. This CDR3 has 16 residues. Germline values: CDR1 SGHTA, CDR2 FQGNSA.

Specimen: blood, collected from a patient whose treatment included radiotherapy and nephrectomy. The clonotype was recovered from a woman in her fifties or sixties with renal cell carcinoma. The chain uses TRBV7-2 and TRBJ1-5, with a weak D call TRBD1 (6 bases). CDR3 DNA sequence: TGTGCCAGCAGCTTAACAGGGTTCGGTAGCAATCAGCCCCAGCATTTT. Translated: CASSLTGFGSNQPQHF. Together with reference TRBV7-2 and TRBJ1-5, the CDR3 gives the full variable domain: GAGVSQSPSNKVTEKGKDVELRCDPISGHTALYWYRQSLGQGLEFLIYFQGNSAPDKSGLPSDRFSAERTGGSVSTLTIQRTQQEDSAVYLCASSLTGFGSNQPQHFGDGTRLSIL.